A single sample is the source of the 17 T cell receptor beta chains below, sequenced in a study of blood T cell repertoires in COVID-19. This table comes from immunoSEQ multiplex PCR, and its TCRdb copy is limited to in-frame clones, with some not included. The table lists just under 60,000 clones, around 80% of them singletons. The sequenced sample consisted of peripheral blood. These receptors came from a human donor in a cohort sampled during active COVID-19.

This chain joins TRBV2 and TRBJ2-5, with TRBD2 matching 12 bases. Germline values: CDR1 SNHLY, CDR2 FYNNEI. The CDR3 extends over 14 amino acids. V shed 7 bases, J shed 8 bases, and the junction held 8 bases outside the gene matches. The CDR3 region is CASTGGLAGSTQYF. The DNA for the CDR3 is TGTGCCAGCACTGGCGGACTAGCGGGATCAACCCAGTACTTC.

Only a few counts were recorded for this clone. At one end the junction does not follow the germline gene, possibly because of a read error. J is TRBJ2-7 and V is TRBV7-9, with D possibly matching TRBD1 (6 bases). CDR1 is SEHNR and CDR2 is FQNEAQ in the germline V gene (reference sequence). CDR3 length: 13 residues. The CDR3, as DNA: TGTGCCAGCAGCTTACTACAGGGAATTCTAGGTAACTTC. It yields the protein CASSLLQGILGNF.

The V and J genes are TRBV29-1 and TRBJ1-2, with a weak D call TRBD1 (6 bases). Trimming took 4 bases from V and 10 from J, leaving 16 bases between them. Germline V gene data show CDR1 as SQVTM and CDR2 as ANQGSEA. CDR3 length: 12 amino acids. The CDR3 loop reads CSVGEPTGSYTF. The CDR3 DNA reads as TGCAGCGTTGGGGAGCCGACAGGATCCTACACCTTC.

This clone was counted only a few times. The chain recombines TRBV7-8 with TRBJ2-7, with 10 bases identical to TRBD1. Germline assignment: CDR1 SGHVS and CDR2 FQNEAQ. The CDR3 runs to 15 residues. With 2 bases clipped from V and 2 bases from J, the junction kept 3 bases outside the gene matches. CDR3 in amino acids: CASSLRDRGAYEQYF. The CDR3 nucleotides are TGTGCCAGCAGCTTAAGGGACAGGGGAGCCTACGAGCAGTACTTC.

Ten or more counts support this clone. The V call is TRBV25-1, the J call TRBJ2-3; the D gene is possibly TRBD2 (6 bases). Germline lookup yields CDR1 MGHDK and CDR2 SYGVNS. The CDR3 runs 16 residues. V lost 7 bases and J lost 2, with 19 bases in between. CDR3 sequence (DNA): TGTGCCAGCACTCTGGGTGGGGCGGGGAACACAGATACGCAGTATTTT. It codes for CASTLGGAGNTDTQYF.

The chain carries TRBV5-4 and TRBJ1-1; maybe TRBD1 (5 bases). Trimming took off 0 bases at V and 8 bases at J, with 11 bases between the two ends. The length of the CDR3 is 13 residues. Germline assignment: CDR1 SGHNT and CDR2 YYREEE (reference sequence). The CDR3 DNA follows: TGTGCCAGCAGCTTGGGGGGCGGCGTGGAAGCTTTCTTT. Its translation is CASSLGGGVEAFF.

This clone appeared many times. This chain links TRBV6-5 with TRBJ2-5; the match to TRBD2 covers 11 bases. Germline values: CDR1 MNHEY, CDR2 SVGAGI. The CDR3 is 16 amino acids. The junction had 7 bases not matched to a gene; V was cut back by 2 bases and J by 5 bases. CDR3 sequence (DNA): TGTGCCAGCAGTTACCGTAGCGGGAGGGCCGGGGAGACCCAGTACTTC. This encodes CASSYRSGRAGETQYF.

The genes are TRBV10-3 and TRBJ1-5, with unresolved D. Trimming cost V 2 bases and J 7 bases, with 6 bases left between them. Germline assignment: CDR1 ENHRY and CDR2 SYGVKD. The CDR3 is made up of 12 amino acids. The CDR3 DNA is TGTGCCATCAGTGAGGGGAGGCAGCCCCAGCATTTT. Protein: CAISEGRQPQHF.

The chain links TRBV7-2 to TRBJ2-4; D gene unclear. The length of the CDR3 is 14 residues. Trimming stripped 5 bases from V and 1 base from J, with 9 bases between. CDR1 and CDR2 from the germline V gene are SGHTA and FQGNSA. CDR3 protein: CASSEREAKNIQYF. The CDR3 DNA follows: TGTGCCAGCAGCGAGCGAGAGGCCAAAAACATTCAGTACTTC.

Remarks on this clone: The junction shows a germline mismatch at one end, possibly a read error. The chain employs TRBV19 and TRBJ1-2, with TRBD1 as a possible D gene (6 bases). This CDR3 is built from 14 residues. Germline-derived CDR1 and CDR2 are LNHDA and SQIVND (reference sequence). CDR3 DNA: TGTGCCAGTAGTAGACCCGGGACAAACTCTGGCTACACCTTC. It specifies CASSRPGTNSGYTF.

The chain uses TRBV24-1 and TRBJ1-4; D remains unclear. Germline V gives CDR1 KGHDR, CDR2 SFDVKD. The CDR3 sequence is 13 residues long. The V end was cut by 7 bases, the J end by 3 bases, with 8 bases between. CDR3 amino acids: CATRGEANEKLFF. The CDR3 DNA reads as TGTGCCACCAGGGGTGAGGCTAATGAAAAACTGTTTTTT.

This chain links TRBV7-2 with TRBJ2-4; D might be TRBD2 (6 bases). CDR3 length: 14 amino acids. Between the trimmed V and J ends, which lost 5 bases and 4 bases, there was a span of 12 bases. CDR1 SGHTA and CDR2 FQGNSA come from the germline V gene. CDR3 sequence: CASSARTTKNIQYF. Here the CDR3 DNA reads TGTGCCAGCAGCGCTCGGACTACGAAAAACATTCAGTACTTC.

CDR3 sequence reads: CASSFGARTSGRYEQFF. In DNA, the CDR3 is TGTGCCAGCAGTTTCGGAGCTCGGACTAGCGGGAGGTATGAGCAGTTCTTC. This rearrangement joins TRBV28 to TRBJ2-1; 14 bases map to TRBD2. The CDR3 is made up of 17 amino acids. Germline lookup yields CDR1 MDHEN and CDR2 SYDVKM. V was clipped by 3 bases and J by 8 bases; unmatched bases: 9. Full variable domain (missing parts from reference TRBV28 and TRBJ2-1): DVKVTQSSRYLVKRTGEKVFLECVQDMDHENMFWYRQDPGLGLRLIYFSYDVKMKEKGDIPEGYSVSREKKERFSLILESASTNQTSMYLCASSFGARTSGRYEQFFGPGTRLTVL.

This sequence joins TRBV6-5 and TRBJ1-1; the D gene is possibly TRBD1 (5 bases). The CDR3 spans 11 residues. V lost 6 bases and J lost 11, with 13 bases in between. Germline V gene sequence: CDR1 MNHEY, CDR2 SVGAGI. CDR3 sequence: CASSGSGPAFF. CDR3 nucleotides: TGTGCCAGCAGCGGGTCAGGGCCGGCTTTCTTT.

J is TRBJ1-1 and V is TRBV19; TRBD1 matches 8 bases. CDR1 and CDR2 from the germline V gene are LNHDA and SQIVND (reference sequence). There are 13 residues in the CDR3. V lost 7 bases and J lost 5; bases outside the gene matches: 6. Written as DNA, the CDR3 is TGTGCCAGTACCCCGACAGGGGTGACTGAAGCTTTCTTT. This codes for CASTPTGVTEAFF.

This clone was seen a single time. This rearrangement joins TRBV23-1 to TRBJ2-1; 10 nucleotides align to TRBD2. TRBV23-1 is noted as an ORF with a role that remains uncertain. Germline trimming cut 8 bases from V and 6 bases from J; bases unmatched to any gene: 13. This CDR3 is built from 16 residues. The DNA of the CDR3 is TGCGCCAGCCCCACGGTTTGGACTAGCGGAACCAATGAGCAGTTCTTC. Encoded protein: CASPTVWTSGTNEQFF.

This chain connects TRBV19 to TRBJ2-7; tentative D call: TRBD2 (6 bases). CDR3 size: 17 residues. The V gene's germline CDR1 is LNHDA and CDR2 SQIVND (reference sequence). Trimming took 1 base from V and 3 from J, leaving 19 bases between them. In DNA, the CDR3 is TGTGCCAGTAGTATAGGGGTAGCCGGCGGGACCTTCTACGAGCAGTACTTC. It encodes CASSIGVAGGTFYEQYF. Together with reference TRBV19 and TRBJ2-7, the CDR3 gives the full variable domain: DGGITQSPKYLFRKEGQNVTLSCEQNLNHDAMYWYRQDPGQGLRLIYYSQIVNDFQKGDIAEGYSVSREKKESFPLTVTSAQKNPTAFYLCASSIGVAGGTFYEQYFGPGTRLTVT.